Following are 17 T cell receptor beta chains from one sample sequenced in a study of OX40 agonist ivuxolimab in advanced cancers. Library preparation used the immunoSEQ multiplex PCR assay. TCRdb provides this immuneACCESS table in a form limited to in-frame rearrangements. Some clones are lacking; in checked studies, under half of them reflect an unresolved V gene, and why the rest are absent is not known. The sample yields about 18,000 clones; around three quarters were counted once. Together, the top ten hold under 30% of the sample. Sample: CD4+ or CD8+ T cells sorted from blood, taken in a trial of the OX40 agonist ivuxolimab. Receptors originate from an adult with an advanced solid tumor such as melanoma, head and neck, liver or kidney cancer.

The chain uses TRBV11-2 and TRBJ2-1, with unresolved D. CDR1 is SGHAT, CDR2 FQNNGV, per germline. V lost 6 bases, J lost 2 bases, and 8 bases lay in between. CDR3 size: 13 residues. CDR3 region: CASRGFPYNEQFF. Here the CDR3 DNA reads TGTGCCAGCAGGGGGTTTCCCTACAATGAGCAGTTCTTC.

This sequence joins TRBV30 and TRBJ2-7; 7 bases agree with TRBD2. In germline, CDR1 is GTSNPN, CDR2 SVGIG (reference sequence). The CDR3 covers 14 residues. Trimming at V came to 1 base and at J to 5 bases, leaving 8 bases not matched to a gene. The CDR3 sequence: CAWSDQGLGDEQYF. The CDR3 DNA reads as TGTGCCTGGAGTGACCAAGGACTAGGAGACGAGCAGTACTTC.

As DNA, the CDR3 is TGCGCCAGCAGAGGGAATGGGGCGACTGAAGCTTTCTTT. Its translation is CASRGNGATEAFF. V and J are TRBV5-1 and TRBJ1-1; TRBD1 might be the D (5 bases). V lost 5 bases and J 5 bases, leaving 13 bases between the germline ends. The germline gives CDR1 SGHRS, CDR2 YFSETQ. The CDR3 totals 13 residues.

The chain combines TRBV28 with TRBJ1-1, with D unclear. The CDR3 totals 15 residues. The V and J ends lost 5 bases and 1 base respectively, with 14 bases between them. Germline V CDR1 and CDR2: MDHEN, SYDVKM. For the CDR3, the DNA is TGTGCCAGCAGTATAAACACCTTAGGGAACACTGAAGCTTTCTTT. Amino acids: CASSINTLGNTEAFF.

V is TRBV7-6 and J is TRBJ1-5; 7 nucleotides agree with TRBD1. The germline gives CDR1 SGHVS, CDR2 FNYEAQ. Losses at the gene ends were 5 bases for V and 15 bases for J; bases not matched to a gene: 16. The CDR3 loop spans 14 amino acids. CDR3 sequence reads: CASSPYSTGQDRHF. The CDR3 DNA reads TGTGCCAGCAGCCCTTATTCGACAGGACAGGATCGGCATTTT.

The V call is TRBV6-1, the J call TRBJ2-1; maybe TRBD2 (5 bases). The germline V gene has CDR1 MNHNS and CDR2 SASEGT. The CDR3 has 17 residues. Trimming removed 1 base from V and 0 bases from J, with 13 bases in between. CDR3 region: CASSEEPAGLSYNEQFF. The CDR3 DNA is TGTGCCAGCAGTGAAGAACCGGCGGGCCTCTCCTACAATGAGCAGTTCTTC.

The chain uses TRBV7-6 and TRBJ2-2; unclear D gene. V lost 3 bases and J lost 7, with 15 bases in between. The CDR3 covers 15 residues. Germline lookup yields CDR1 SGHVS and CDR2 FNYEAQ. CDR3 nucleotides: TGTGCCAGCAGCTTGGCCCCCCCTGGCAACGGGGAGCTGTTTTTT. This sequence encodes CASSLAPPGNGELFF.

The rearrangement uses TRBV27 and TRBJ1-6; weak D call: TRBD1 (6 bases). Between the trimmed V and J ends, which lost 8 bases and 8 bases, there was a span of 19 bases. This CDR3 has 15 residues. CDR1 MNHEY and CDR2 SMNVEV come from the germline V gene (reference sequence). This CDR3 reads CASPTGKLTHSPLHF. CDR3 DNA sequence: TGTGCCAGCCCTACAGGGAAACTAACGCATTCACCCCTCCACTTT.

CDR3 bases: TGTGCCAGTCATAGCAGCAGGGTGGAGAGCAATCAGCCCCAGCATTTT. This codes for CASHSSRVESNQPQHF. V and J are TRBV19 and TRBJ1-5, with a tentative D call TRBD1 (5 bases). The V gene lost 8 bases and the J gene lost 1 base, with 18 bases spanning the gap. This CDR3 region has 16 residues. Germline V gene sequence: CDR1 LNHDA, CDR2 SQIVND (reference sequence).

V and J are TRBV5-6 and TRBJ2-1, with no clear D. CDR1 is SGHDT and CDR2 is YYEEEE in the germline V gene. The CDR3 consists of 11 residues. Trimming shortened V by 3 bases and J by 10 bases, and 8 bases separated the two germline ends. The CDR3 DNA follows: TGTGCCAGCAGCTATGAGCGAGAGCAGTTCTTC. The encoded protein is CASSYEREQFF. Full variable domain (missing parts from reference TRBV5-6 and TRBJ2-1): DAGVTQSPTHLIKTRGQQVTLRCSPKSGHDTVSWYQQALGQGPQFIFQYYEEEERQRGNFPDRFSGHQFPNYSSELNVNALLLGDSALYLCASSYEREQFFGPGTRLTVL.

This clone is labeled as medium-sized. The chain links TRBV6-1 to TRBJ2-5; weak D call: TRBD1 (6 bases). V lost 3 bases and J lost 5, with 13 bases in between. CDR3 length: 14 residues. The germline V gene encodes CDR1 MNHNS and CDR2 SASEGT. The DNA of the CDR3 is TGTGCCAGCAGTGAGGGGGCCGCTCCCGAGACCCAGTACTTC. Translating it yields CASSEGAAPETQYF.

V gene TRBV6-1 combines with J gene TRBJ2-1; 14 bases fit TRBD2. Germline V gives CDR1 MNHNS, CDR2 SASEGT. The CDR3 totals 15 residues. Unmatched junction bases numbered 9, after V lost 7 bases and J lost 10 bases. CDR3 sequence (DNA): TGTGCCAGCACCCAGGGGGGGACTAGCGGGAGAGAGCAGTTCTTC. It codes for CASTQGGTSGREQFF.

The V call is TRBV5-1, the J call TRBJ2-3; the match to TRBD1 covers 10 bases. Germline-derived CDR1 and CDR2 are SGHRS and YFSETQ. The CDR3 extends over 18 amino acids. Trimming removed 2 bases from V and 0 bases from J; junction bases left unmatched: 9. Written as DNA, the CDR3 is TGCGCCAGCAGCTTACCCATGACAGGGGGCCAGAGCACAGATACGCAGTATTTT. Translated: CASSLPMTGGQSTDTQYF.

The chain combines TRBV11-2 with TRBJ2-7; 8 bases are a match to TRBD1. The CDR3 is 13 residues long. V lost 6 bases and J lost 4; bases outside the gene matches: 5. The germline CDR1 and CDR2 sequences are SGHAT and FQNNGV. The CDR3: CASSSDRGYEQYF. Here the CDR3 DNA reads TGTGCCAGCAGTTCAGACAGGGGATACGAGCAGTACTTC.

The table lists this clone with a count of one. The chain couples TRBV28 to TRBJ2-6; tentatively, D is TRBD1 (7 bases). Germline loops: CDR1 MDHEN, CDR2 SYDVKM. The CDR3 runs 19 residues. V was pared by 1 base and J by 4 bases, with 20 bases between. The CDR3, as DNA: TGTGCCAGCAGTTTATACGTAGGAGGGGGCGCGTCCGGGGCCAACGTCCTGACTTTC. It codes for CASSLYVGGGASGANVLTF. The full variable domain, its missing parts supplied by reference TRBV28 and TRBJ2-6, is DVKVTQSSRYLVKRTGEKVFLECVQDMDHENMFWYRQDPGLGLRLIYFSYDVKMKEKGDIPEGYSVSREKKERFSLILESASTNQTSMYLCASSLYVGGGASGANVLTFGAGSRLTVL.

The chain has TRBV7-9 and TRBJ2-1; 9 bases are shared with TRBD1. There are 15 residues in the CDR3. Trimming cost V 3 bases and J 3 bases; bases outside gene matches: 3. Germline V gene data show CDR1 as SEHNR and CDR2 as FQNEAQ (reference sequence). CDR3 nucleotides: TGTGCCAGCAGCTTTCGGGACAGGGTCTACAATGAGCAGTTCTTC. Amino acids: CASSFRDRVYNEQFF.

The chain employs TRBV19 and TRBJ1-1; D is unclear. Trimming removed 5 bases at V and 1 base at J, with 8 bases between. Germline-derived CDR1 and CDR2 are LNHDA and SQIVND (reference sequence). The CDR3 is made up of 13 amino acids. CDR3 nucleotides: TGTGCCAGTAGTCTAACGTCGAACACTGAAGCTTTCTTT. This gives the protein CASSLTSNTEAFF.